This T cell receptor beta chain was identified in a study of tumor and adjacent non-tumor tissue in lung cancer (dated by TCRdb to 2016 to 2019). Background for the entire study: Patients with adenocarcinoma (roughly 12), squamous cell carcinoma (2) and small cell lung cancer (1) were included in the cohort. The 15 or so patients were aged roughly 31 to 80 years, included around ten men and 5 women, and had TNM stage I to III disease. In total, sequencing yielded approximately 130,000,000 productive TCRbeta reads, which works out to an average of about 3.9 million reads per sample. Using bulk TCRbeta repertoires from over 14 lung cancer patients, the study set lung tumor tissue side by side with matched distant non-tumor lung tissue. A few dozen paired specimens, one tumor and one normal lung sample per patient, were profiled by TCRbeta CDR3 sequencing. Study-level results and caveats: In normal lung, the top 100 clones accounted for a significantly larger cumulative share of the repertoire than in tumor tissue. Significantly higher TCR diversity (inverse Simpson) was observed in tumor tissue than in normal lung tissue (approximately 440 vs 150, P = 0.0075, Mann-Whitney U test). Peripheral blood was not sequenced, so blood TCRbeta repertoires in these lung cancer patients were not examined. The cohort had only around 14 patients, and the authors noted that larger samples and more detailed clinical data are needed. TCR diversity was significantly higher in younger patients, and higher tumor TCR diversity was associated with shorter overall and disease-free survival. The methods do not name the sequencing platform or mention unique molecular identifiers.

CDR1 and CDR2 are drawn from the germline V gene: MNHEY, SVGAGI. Taken from cysteine to phenylalanine, the CDR3 has 15 residues. The sequence is cut down to CDR3 DNA, 45 bases in frame from base 1. Worth noting for this clonotype: This receptor's antigen is unknown. A junction boundary mismatches the germline segment, possibly from a read error.

Receptor amplification or capture employed multiplex PCR. Sequencing instrument: Illumina HiSeq 2500. Following protocols modified from ARM-PCR, the researchers constructed TCRbeta libraries through three rounds of nested PCR with primers (Table S4). Before sequencing, PCR products of 200-500 bp were cut from the gel and purified using the QIAquick gel extraction kit. Turning to the authors' computational methods: Reads were cleaned using Trimmomatic, were merged into complete CDR3 sequences using FLASH, and were assigned to V(D)J germline segments using MiTCR. Clonal diversity was calculated as the inverse Simpson's index using VDJtools. In-frame sequences lacking a premature stop codon were counted as productive reads. TCRdb took the public reads, trimmed them with fastp at Q25, ran MiXCR for clone calling and kept in-frame beta chains. Records with the same CDR3 protein are collapsed into one entry carrying the most frequent genes and DNA. These V and J calls rely on TCRdb rather than the paper's analysis. The sample table records approximately 76,000 distinct CDR3 sequences; nearly 70% of these occur just once. Approximately 12% of the sample goes to the ten largest clones.

RNA was isolated from bulk unsorted tissue, and RNA quality was assessed with a NanoDrop ND-1000 and an Agilent 2100. The donors were newly diagnosed lung cancer patients admitted for thoracic surgery in China from August to November 2014 who had not received prior chemotherapy. The study excluded patients who had received radiotherapy or chemotherapy before or who had another cancer at the same time. Surgical tissue pieces of about 1-2.1 cm3 were preserved in RNAlater solution and were kept at -80 degrees C until use. The chain employs TRBV6-5 and TRBJ1-1; confidence is insufficient to name the D gene. Material for sequencing was lung tumor tissue. The clonotype comes from a woman aged 70-85 years with non-small cell lung cancer. The DNA reads TGTGCCAGCGGTGCGCTCGGAGAGGGAAACACTGAAGTTTTCTTT. It translates as CASGALGEGNTEVFF.